The 23 T cell receptor beta chains below were found in one sample sequenced in a study of T cells in Graves' hyperthyroidism and ophthalmopathy. TCR beta CDR3 region amplification was performed from RNA transcripts. The HTBI primer set served for first-round RT-PCR of the TCR CDR3. TCRdb re-derived calls from the multiplex PCR reads in MiXCR, one entry per CDR3 protein. The table has fewer than 450,000 distinct CDR3 sequences, around 15% seen once. The specimen was blood. The receptors stem from a woman aged 60-75 years with Graves' ophthalmopathy.

The sample holds many counts of this clonotype. The chain links TRBV9 to TRBJ2-2; D ambiguous. Germline V lookup: CDR1 SGDLS, CDR2 YYNGEE. V lost 1 base and J 1 base, leaving 2 bases between the germline ends. The CDR3 loop spans 13 amino acids. The CDR3 bases are TGTGCCAGCAGCGTACAGAACACCGGGGAGCTGTTTTTT. It codes for CASSVQNTGELFF.

This clonotype was recorded many times. V usage is TRBV13 and J usage is TRBJ1-5; D remains ambiguous. Per germline, CDR1 PRHDT and CDR2 FYEKMQ (reference sequence). Trimming shortened V by 6 bases and J by 7 bases, and 10 bases separated the two germline ends. The CDR3 is made up of 12 amino acids. The CDR3 region has the DNA TGTGCCAGCAGAGAATTGGGGCAGCCCCAGCATTTT. Its protein is CASRELGQPQHF.

This chain uses TRBV30 with TRBJ1-1; 9 bases match TRBD1. The ends lost 1 base at V and 1 base at J; junction bases unmatched: 4. This CDR3 has 15 residues. Germline assignment: CDR1 GTSNPN and CDR2 SVGIG (reference sequence). CDR3 residues: CAWSAPDRGNTEAFF. DNA of the CDR3: TGTGCCTGGAGTGCCCCGGACAGGGGGAACACTGAAGCTTTCTTT.

This clonotype has at least ten counts. The chain is built from TRBV5-1 and TRBJ1-1, with TRBD1 as a possible D gene (5 bases). The CDR3 is 14 residues long. Trimming left V 0 bases short and J 1 base short, with 7 bases between. Germline V CDR1 and CDR2: SGHRS, YFSETQ. CDR3 nucleotide sequence: TGCGCCAGCAGCTTGGCAGGGTCGAACACTGAAGCTTTCTTT. Translation gives CASSLAGSNTEAFF.

Notes on this clonotype: Mismatch with germline at one junction end may stem from a read error. The chain joins TRBV28 to TRBJ2-1; possibly TRBD1 or TRBD2 for D (6 bases each). CDR1 is MDHEN and CDR2 is SYDVKM in the germline V gene. This CDR3 has 16 residues. The CDR3 is CASRTSGGTSYSEQFF. CDR3 nucleotides: TGTGCCAGCAGAACCTCGGGCGGGACATCCTACAGTGAGCAGTTCTTC.

At least ten counts were recorded for this clonotype. V gene TRBV30 combines with J gene TRBJ2-3; 8 bases align to TRBD1. The CDR3 has 15 amino acids. The junction had 6 bases not matched to a gene; V was cut back by 2 bases and J by 2 bases. Germline CDR1 is GTSNPN and CDR2 is SVGIG (reference sequence). CDR3 residues: CAWSLGQEPTDTQYF. The DNA of the CDR3 is TGTGCCTGGAGTCTGGGACAGGAACCCACAGATACGCAGTATTTT.

This clonotype has more than one count but fewer than ten. This chain uses TRBV19 with TRBJ2-1; tentatively, D is TRBD2 (6 bases). CDR1 is LNHDA, CDR2 SQIVND, per germline (reference sequence). The CDR3 runs 16 residues. With 5 bases removed from V and 0 bases from J, the gap between germline ends came to 14 bases. CDR3 nucleotide sequence: TGTGCCAGTAGTTCGTCGGACGGGAGCTCCTACAATGAGCAGTTCTTC. Its protein product is CASSSSDGSSYNEQFF.

J is TRBJ2-1 and V is TRBV2; 11 bases map to TRBD1. This CDR3 comprises 16 residues. The germline CDR1 and CDR2 sequences are SNHLY and FYNNEI. J lost 6 bases, V lost 6 bases, and 10 bases had no gene match. This chain's CDR3 is CASRAIGTGGINEQFF. In nucleotides, the CDR3 is TGTGCCAGCAGGGCGATCGGGACAGGGGGTATCAATGAGCAGTTCTTC.

Many counts were recorded for this clonotype. The chain joins TRBV28 to TRBJ2-3; D might be TRBD1 (5 bases). The V and J ends lost 7 bases and 3 bases respectively, with 11 bases between them. CDR1 MDHEN and CDR2 SYDVKM come from the germline V gene. The CDR3 is 13 amino acids. CDR3 protein: CASNWGGTDTQYF. CDR3 DNA sequence: TGTGCCAGCAACTGGGGCGGAACAGATACGCAGTATTTT.

This clonotype was found a few times. The J gene is TRBJ2-3, the V gene TRBV6-1; D is unclear. CDR3 length: 12 amino acids. Germline V lookup: CDR1 MNHNS, CDR2 SASEGT. V was shortened by 6 bases and J by 4 bases, with 8 bases between the two germline ends. CDR3 sequence reads: CASRKGPDTQYF. The CDR3 nucleotides are TGTGCCAGCAGGAAGGGCCCAGATACGCAGTATTTT.

Points on this clonotype: The junction differs from germline at one of its ends, possibly a read error. V usage is TRBV25-1 and J usage is TRBJ2-7; maybe TRBD1 (6 bases). Germline V gene lookup returns CDR1 MGHDK and CDR2 SYGVNS. The CDR3 has 15 residues. The CDR3 DNA reads TGTGCCAGCAGTGACCCCTCGGACAGCGACTACGAGCAATACTTC. Translating gives CASSDPSDSDYEQYF.

This clonotype has a count of ten or more. The V call is TRBV20-1, the J call TRBJ1-5; D is unclear. Germline CDR1 is DFQATT and CDR2 is SNEGSKA (reference sequence). V was clipped by 4 bases and J by 5 bases, with 15 bases between them. The CDR3 is made up of 14 amino acids. The CDR3 protein is CSATRGASHQPQHF. The CDR3 DNA reads TGCAGTGCTACCCGGGGAGCGAGCCATCAGCCCCAGCATTTT.

The V gene is TRBV29-1, the J gene TRBJ2-1; 7 bases map to TRBD2. The CDR3 sequence is 14 residues long. Germline-derived CDR1 and CDR2 are SQVTM and ANQGSEA. The ends lost 8 bases at V and 0 bases at J; junction bases unmatched: 7. In DNA form, the CDR3 reads TGCAGCATAGGGAGGGTACTCTCCTACAATGAGCAGTTCTTC. This codes for CSIGRVLSYNEQFF.

In regard to this clonotype: Mismatch with germline at one junction end may stem from a read error. The chain joins TRBV7-9 to TRBJ2-1; D gene uncertain. CDR1 and CDR2 (germline): SEHNR, FQNEAQ (reference sequence). This CDR3 comprises 12 residues. The CDR3 protein is CASRLRGNEQFF. Here the CDR3 DNA reads TGTGCCAGCCGCTTACGTGGGAATGAGCAGTTCTTC.

This clonotype has a count of ten or more. This chain joins TRBV6-1 and TRBJ1-5; tentative D call: TRBD1 (5 bases). Trimming stripped 6 bases from V and 4 bases from J, with 19 bases between. The CDR3 loop spans 16 amino acids. The germline gives CDR1 MNHNS, CDR2 SASEGT. CDR3 loop: CASRTSGHGRNQPQHF. In DNA, the CDR3 is TGTGCCAGCAGGACCTCAGGGCACGGGAGGAATCAGCCCCAGCATTTT.

This clonotype was detected many times. V is TRBV7-8 and J is TRBJ2-2; D gene ambiguous. The CDR3 contains 13 residues. Per germline, CDR1 SGHVS and CDR2 FQNEAQ. V lost 5 bases and J 0 bases, leaving 4 bases between the germline ends. The CDR3 DNA reads TGTGCCAGCAGCGGGACGAACACCGGGGAGCTGTTTTTT. The encoded protein is CASSGTNTGELFF.

This clonotype was found many times. The chain recombines TRBV10-1 with TRBJ2-2; D unresolved. The ends were cut back, 3 bases at V and 6 bases at J, with 8 bases in the middle. The germline V gene has CDR1 WNHNN and CDR2 SYGVQD (reference sequence). The CDR3 is 13 residues long. The CDR3, as DNA: TGCGCCAGCAGTGACATCCGTTCCGGGGAGCTGTTTTTT. Translated: CASSDIRSGELFF.

Regarding this clonotype: A junction boundary mismatches the germline segment, possibly from a read error. This chain joins TRBV20-1 and TRBJ2-2; 9 bases match TRBD2. CDR1 is DFQATT and CDR2 is SNEGSKA in the germline V gene (reference sequence). The CDR3 covers 16 residues. The CDR3 bases are TGCAGTGCTAGAGATCTTGGCGGGAGGGCCCCCGGGGAGCTGCTTTTT. Amino acids: CSARDLGGRAPGELLF.

This clonotype was counted between two and nine times. The chain joins TRBV20-1 to TRBJ2-1, with 11 bases fitting TRBD2. CDR1 and CDR2 (germline): DFQATT, SNEGSKA (reference sequence). V shed 3 bases and J 4 bases; nucleotides not matched to a gene: 2. CDR3 length equals 14 residues. CDR3 coding DNA: TGCAGTGCTAGGGGGACTAGCGGTTACAATGAGCAGTTCTTC. Protein product: CSARGTSGYNEQFF.

In this sample, this clonotype turned up a few times. This rearrangement joins TRBV2 to TRBJ2-5; 10 bases match TRBD2. The CDR3 runs 13 residues. With 3 bases clipped from V and 10 bases from J, the junction kept 5 bases outside the gene matches. CDR1 is SNHLY, CDR2 FYNNEI, per germline. The CDR3 DNA reads as TGTGCCAGCAGTGACCTAGCGGGAGCCCACCAGTACTTC. This codes for CASSDLAGAHQYF.

With respect to this clonotype: This clone may be a read error of a much larger clone one base away. This chain uses TRBV9 with TRBJ1-2; no clear D gene. The V end lost 0 bases, the J end lost 5 bases, and 5 bases lay between the germline ends. This CDR3 region has 12 residues. Germline CDR1 reads SGDLS; CDR2 reads YYNGEE. This CDR3 is CASSVAGYGYTF. CDR3 DNA: TGTGCCAGCAGCGTAGCCGGTTATGGCTACACCTTC.

The J gene is TRBJ2-2, the V gene TRBV5-4; the match to TRBD1 covers 10 bases. This CDR3 contains 16 residues. V trimming: 4 bases; J trimming: 7 bases; junction bases outside the gene matches: 10. In germline, CDR1 is SGHNT, CDR2 YYREEE (reference sequence). The DNA of the CDR3 is TGTGCCAGCAGCATTAGGGGACAGGGGTTCGGCGGGGAGCTGTTTTTT. Its protein product is CASSIRGQGFGGELFF.

The chain joins TRBV4-1 to TRBJ2-5; 7 nucleotides agree with TRBD1. From germline, CDR1 is MGHRA and CDR2 YSYEKL. This CDR3 is 12 amino acids long. The ends lost 3 bases at V and 9 bases at J; junction bases unmatched: 4. The DNA for the CDR3 is TGCGCCAGCAGCCATGCCCAGGGGGCCCAGTACTTC. Translated, it gives CASSHAQGAQYF.